The 27 T cell receptor beta chains presented below share a single source sample, sequenced in a study of blood T cell repertoires in COVID-19. TCRdb's copy holds only in-frame clones and misses some; the assay was immunoSEQ multiplex PCR. Of some 200,000 clones in the sample, 65% to 90% were seen once. Sequencing was done on a sample of peripheral blood. Receptor source: a human donor in a cohort sampled during active COVID-19.

The rearrangement joins TRBV7-2 to TRBJ2-7, with 9 bases identical to TRBD2. V dropped 1 base and J dropped 1; count of bases not matched to a gene: 5. The CDR3 runs to 16 residues. The germline V gene has CDR1 SGHTA and CDR2 FQGNSA. This CDR3 is CASSLVGTSRSYEQYF. The CDR3 DNA follows: TGTGCCAGCAGCTTAGTCGGGACTAGCAGATCCTACGAGCAGTACTTC.

A few counts support this clone. This chain connects TRBV5-1 to TRBJ1-5; no reliable D call. V lost 2 bases and J 7 bases, leaving 22 bases between the germline ends. The CDR3 is 17 amino acids. CDR1 and CDR2 from the germline V gene are SGHRS and YFSETQ. The CDR3 protein is CASSFPGKATRRQPQHF. The CDR3 region has the DNA TGCGCCAGCAGCTTCCCCGGGAAGGCCACCAGAAGGCAGCCCCAGCATTTT. The full variable domain, with the rest looked up from reference TRBV5-1 and TRBJ1-5, is KAGVTQTPRYLIKTRGQQVTLSCSPISGHRSVSWYQQTPGQGLQFLFEYFSETQRNKGNFPGRFSGRQFSNSRSEMNVSTLELGDSALYLCASSFPGKATRRQPQHFGDGTRLSIL.

This sequence joins TRBV19 and TRBJ1-1, with 9 bases lining up with TRBD1. Trimming cost V 5 bases and J 0 bases; bases outside gene matches: 16. The CDR3 is 19 amino acids. Germline loops: CDR1 LNHDA, CDR2 SQIVND (reference sequence). The CDR3 nucleotides are TGTGCCAGTAGTGGGTGGACAGGGGCATCTCGAAACATGAACACTGAAGCTTTCTTT. Its protein product is CASSGWTGASRNMNTEAFF.

The chain joins TRBV7-6 to TRBJ2-7; D gene uncertain. This CDR3 has 13 residues. V was trimmed by 1 base and J by 5 bases, leaving 9 bases between them. Per germline, CDR1 SGHVS and CDR2 FNYEAQ. This CDR3 is CASSLVSSDEQYF. In DNA, the CDR3 is TGTGCCAGCAGCTTAGTTTCCTCGGACGAGCAGTACTTC. The variable domain in full, with the rest retrieved from reference TRBV7-6 and TRBJ2-7, is GAGVSQSPRYKVTKRGQDVALRCDPISGHVSLYWYRQALGQGPEFLTYFNYEAQQDKSGLPNDRFSAERPEGSISTLTIQRTEQRDSAMYRCASSLVSSDEQYFGPGTRLTVT.

The genes are TRBV18 and TRBJ1-5; D is uncertain. CDR1 is KGHSH and CDR2 is LQKENI in the germline V gene. V lost 6 bases and J lost 0, with 12 bases in between. The CDR3 has 15 residues. The CDR3 DNA reads as TGTGCCAGCTCCCCGTTCGGGGATAGCAATCAGCCCCAGCATTTT. Translated: CASSPFGDSNQPQHF.

The chain links TRBV28 to TRBJ1-3, with D maybe TRBD1 (5 bases). The germline V and J ends were trimmed by 2 bases and 8 bases, with 7 bases remaining between them. The CDR3 has 12 amino acids. Germline CDR1 MDHEN, CDR2 SYDVKM. This CDR3 is CASSLPGDTIYF. The CDR3 DNA reads TGTGCCAGCAGTTTACCGGGGGACACCATATATTTT.

The V call is TRBV29-1, the J call TRBJ2-5, with 8 bases lining up with TRBD1. Trimming took 5 bases from V and 4 from J; bases not matched to a gene: 6. CDR3 length: 13 amino acids. Germline V gene data show CDR1 as SQVTM and CDR2 as ANQGSEA. DNA of the CDR3: TGCAGCGTTTCGACAGGGGAGGCAGAGACCCAGTACTTC. Translating gives CSVSTGEAETQYF.

The chain recombines TRBV27 with TRBJ2-1; D is perhaps TRBD1 (6 bases). V was pared by 4 bases and J by 0 bases, with 13 bases between. The CDR3 is 16 residues long. Germline loops: CDR1 MNHEY, CDR2 SMNVEV (reference sequence). CDR3 residues: CASSSRPTGSYNEQFF. CDR3 nucleotide sequence: TGTGCCAGCAGTTCCCGACCGACAGGCTCCTACAATGAGCAGTTCTTC.

The chain recombines TRBV19 with TRBJ1-2, with 7 bases matching TRBD1. The CDR3 loop spans 14 amino acids. Germline values: CDR1 LNHDA, CDR2 SQIVND (reference sequence). Trimming removed 5 bases from V and 7 bases from J; junction bases left unmatched: 10. The CDR3 here is CASSSLGRGPGYTF. CDR3 sequence (DNA): TGTGCCAGTAGTTCCCTGGGAAGGGGGCCTGGCTACACCTTC.

The chain joins TRBV9 to TRBJ2-2, with no clear D. The V and J ends lost 4 bases and 0 bases respectively, with 13 bases between them. Germline lookup yields CDR1 SGDLS and CDR2 YYNGEE. The length of the CDR3 is 16 residues. CDR3 DNA: TGTGCCAGCAGCCCCCAGGTGTCGGCGAACACCGGGGAGCTGTTTTTT. Its protein product is CASSPQVSANTGELFF.

V usage is TRBV4-2 and J usage is TRBJ1-5; D perhaps matches TRBD1 (5 bases). This CDR3 comprises 16 residues. Trimming pared 4 bases from V and 6 bases from J, leaving 19 bases between. Germline-derived CDR1 and CDR2 are LGHNA and YNFKEQ. The CDR3, as DNA: TGTGCCAGCAGCCTCGGATTGCGGGGCGCGGTTCAGCCCCAGCATTTT. This sequence encodes CASSLGLRGAVQPQHF.

This clone was seen once. The chain recombines TRBV15 with TRBJ2-1; weak D call: TRBD1 (6 bases). The CDR3 is 13 residues long. Germline-derived CDR1 and CDR2 are LNHNV and YYDKDF (reference sequence). V was cut by 3 bases and J by 7 bases, with 10 bases left in between. The CDR3 reads CATSRGRGNEQFF. The CDR3 DNA is TGTGCCACCAGCAGGGGCAGGGGTAATGAGCAGTTCTTC.

The gene calls are TRBV11-2 and TRBJ2-7; 7 nucleotides agree with TRBD2. Germline loops: CDR1 SGHAT, CDR2 FQNNGV. The CDR3 has 16 amino acids. J lost 6 bases, V lost 4 bases, and 15 bases had no gene match. DNA for the CDR3: TGTGCCAGCAGCTCTTTACTGGCGGGAGTTGGGCGCGAGCAGTACTTC. Translated, it gives CASSSLLAGVGREQYF.

The genes are TRBV2 and TRBJ1-5; the match to TRBD1 covers 10 bases. V dropped 6 bases and J dropped 5; count of bases not matched to a gene: 7. CDR1 is SNHLY, CDR2 FYNNEI, per germline. CDR3 length equals 15 residues. CDR3 DNA: TGTGCCAGCAGCTCGGGACAGGGGAAGCATCAGCCCCAGCATTTT. It codes for CASSSGQGKHQPQHF.

The chain is built from TRBV5-6 and TRBJ1-6, with D perhaps matching TRBD1 (6 bases). CDR3 length: 14 amino acids. V lost 4 bases, J lost 10 bases, and 15 bases lay in between. From germline, CDR1 is SGHDT and CDR2 YYEEEE. DNA of the CDR3: TGTGCCAGCAGCCTACAGGGTGGAGGATCACCCCTCCACTTT. This translates into CASSLQGGGSPLHF.

This sequence joins TRBV5-4 and TRBJ2-7; D is perhaps TRBD1 (5 bases). V lost 4 bases to trimming and J lost 9 bases, with 14 bases between them. This CDR3 spans 12 amino acids. In germline, CDR1 is SGHNT, CDR2 YYREEE (reference sequence). The CDR3, as DNA: TGTGCCAGCAGCCTCCGCCAGGGTGTGCAGTACTTC. Amino acids: CASSLRQGVQYF.

This clone was found a few times. The chain employs TRBV30 and TRBJ2-3; 8 nucleotides line up with TRBD2. The germline V gene has CDR1 GTSNPN and CDR2 SVGIG (reference sequence). V shed 0 bases and J 6 bases; nucleotides not matched to a gene: 14. The CDR3 extends over 17 amino acids. CDR3 in DNA: TGTGCCTGGAGTGTAGGGCTAGCGGGTTTGACCAAGGATACGCAGTATTTT. Translating gives CAWSVGLAGLTKDTQYF.

The J gene is TRBJ2-5, the V gene TRBV28; 8 bases map to TRBD1. V shed 6 bases, J shed 2 bases, and the junction held 11 bases outside the gene matches. The CDR3 contains 16 residues. Germline V CDR1 and CDR2: MDHEN, SYDVKM. The CDR3 coding sequence is TGTGCCAGCAGCAAGGACAGGGTGGTGCATCAAGAGACCCAGTACTTC. It yields the protein CASSKDRVVHQETQYF.

This chain connects TRBV13 to TRBJ2-7, with D possibly being TRBD1 (5 bases). The CDR3 covers 12 residues. V was pared by 2 bases and J by 5 bases, with 7 bases between. Looked up from germline, CDR1 is PRHDT and CDR2 is FYEKMQ (reference sequence). The DNA for the CDR3 is TGTGCCAGCAGCTTACAGGGCCACGAGCAGTACTTC. As protein: CASSLQGHEQYF.

The chain couples TRBV6-5 to TRBJ1-5; a weak D match, TRBD1 (5 bases). Germline V gives CDR1 MNHEY, CDR2 SVGAGI. Trimming took 8 bases from V and 0 from J, leaving 14 bases between them. The CDR3 spans 15 residues. As DNA, the CDR3 is TGTGCCAGCCTACCAACAGGCCATAGCAATCAGCCCCAGCATTTT. Residues: CASLPTGHSNQPQHF.

This sequence joins TRBV7-2 and TRBJ2-1; D remains ambiguous. The ends were cut back, 0 bases at V and 0 bases at J, with 9 bases in the middle. Germline V gene lookup returns CDR1 SGHTA and CDR2 FQGNSA. The CDR3 covers 16 residues. This chain's CDR3 is CASSLAKSVSYNEQFF. DNA for the CDR3: TGTGCCAGCAGCTTAGCGAAAAGCGTCTCCTACAATGAGCAGTTCTTC. Full variable domain (remainder filled in from reference TRBV7-2 and TRBJ2-1): GAGVSQSPSNKVTEKGKDVELRCDPISGHTALYWYRQSLGQGLEFLIYFQGNSAPDKSGLPSDRFSAERTGGSVSTLTIQRTQQEDSAVYLCASSLAKSVSYNEQFFGPGTRLTVL.

The chain links TRBV19 to TRBJ2-7; D is possibly TRBD2 (5 bases). V gave up 2 bases and J gave up 0 bases, with 14 bases separating them. This CDR3 has 16 residues. Germline loops: CDR1 LNHDA, CDR2 SQIVND (reference sequence). The CDR3 loop is CASSISGSASSYEQYF. The CDR3 nucleotides read TGTGCCAGTAGTATATCTGGTAGCGCAAGCTCCTACGAGCAGTACTTC.

The CDR3 DNA is TGTGCCAGCAGCCGCCAGGGGCTAGCCAAAAACATTCAGTACTTC. As protein: CASSRQGLAKNIQYF. This chain uses TRBV7-2 with TRBJ2-4, with D perhaps TRBD1 (6 bases). CDR1 is SGHTA and CDR2 is FQGNSA in the germline V gene. CDR3 size: 15 residues. V lost 5 bases and J 0 bases, leaving 11 bases between the germline ends.

The V gene is TRBV19, the J gene TRBJ1-1, with 12 bases lining up with TRBD1. The V and J ends lost 4 bases and 6 bases, in that order; junction bases with no gene match: 9. The CDR3 has 16 residues. Germline-derived CDR1 and CDR2 are LNHDA and SQIVND (reference sequence). The CDR3 nucleotides are TGTGCCAGTAGTAACCGGGACAGGGGGCCCCCCCCTGAAGCTTTCTTT. This translates into CASSNRDRGPPPEAFF.

The gene calls are TRBV19 and TRBJ2-1, with 10 bases matching TRBD2. Germline V lookup: CDR1 LNHDA, CDR2 SQIVND (reference sequence). Trimming at V came to 1 base and at J to 2 bases, leaving 14 bases not matched to a gene. The CDR3 is 20 amino acids. CDR3 sequence reads: CASSIGPPVAGGRTYNEQFF. The CDR3 DNA sequence: TGTGCCAGTAGTATAGGGCCCCCCGTAGCGGGAGGAAGGACCTACAATGAGCAGTTCTTC.

The rearrangement links TRBV4-1 to TRBJ2-7; TRBD1 aligns across 9 bases. Trimming took 3 bases from V and 3 from J; bases not matched to a gene: 6. Germline V lookup: CDR1 MGHRA, CDR2 YSYEKL. The CDR3 runs to 15 residues. CDR3 DNA sequence: TGCGCCAGCAGCCAGGGGGACAGGGCTGACTACGAGCAGTACTTC. Its translation is CASSQGDRADYEQYF.

This chain connects TRBV19 to TRBJ2-7; tentative D call: TRBD1 (5 bases). Germline V CDR1 and CDR2: LNHDA, SQIVND (reference sequence). The V end was cut by 11 bases, the J end by 2 bases, with 31 bases between. This CDR3 has 18 amino acids. The CDR3 protein is CASSTFAWGETKTYEQYF. As DNA, the CDR3 is TGTGCCTCCAGCACCTTCGCGTGGGGCGAAACTAAAACCTACGAGCAGTACTTC.